These 7 T cell receptor beta chains originate from one sample sequenced in a study of blood T cells in healthy people across ages. Primed by a sample-barcoded 5' primer and a J-beta primer mix, a second PCR proceeded for about 7 to 12 cycles. TCRdb analysed the 5' RACE reads with MiXCR anew, one entry per CDR3 protein. The sample holds about 1.4 million distinct CDR3 sequences, 55% to 75% seen once. The sequencing sample was made of blood. The receptor source for this set is a man aged 18 to 30 in good health.

V is TRBV28 and J is TRBJ2-3; either TRBD1 or TRBD2 may supply D (5 bases each). Germline values: CDR1 MDHEN, CDR2 SYDVKM. The CDR3 has 12 amino acids. The V end was cut by 4 bases, the J end by 7 bases, with 9 bases between. The CDR3 spells CASSSRGHTQYF. CDR3 DNA: TGTGCCAGCAGTTCTAGGGGACATACGCAGTATTTT.

The V and J genes are TRBV5-1 and TRBJ2-1; 12 nucleotides line up with TRBD1. CDR3 size: 16 residues. V was clipped by 3 bases and J by 6 bases; unmatched bases: 7. Germline V lookup: CDR1 SGHRS, CDR2 YFSETQ. The CDR3 DNA reads as TGCGCCAGCAGCTCGACCGGGACAGGGGGCTTCAATGAGCAGTTCTTC. Encoded protein: CASSSTGTGGFNEQFF.

The V call is TRBV4-1, the J call TRBJ1-6; TRBD1 matches at 7 bases. This CDR3 spans 17 amino acids. V shed 3 bases and J 11 bases; nucleotides not matched to a gene: 16. Germline values: CDR1 MGHRA, CDR2 YSYEKL. Written as DNA, the CDR3 is TGCGCCAGCAGCCAGGGGCACCTAAGACAGGGCGAGCCACCCCTCCACTTT. It encodes CASSQGHLRQGEPPLHF.

This clonotype has only a few counts. V and J are TRBV12-3 or TRBV12-4 and TRBJ2-7, with D possibly TRBD2 on 6 matching bases. The V gene lost 5 bases and the J gene lost 2 bases, with 22 bases spanning the gap. This CDR3 is built from 17 residues. DNA of the CDR3: TGTGCCAGCAGTGATCTATCCCCGGGAGAGGTAACCTACGAGCAGTACTTC. Translation gives CASSDLSPGEVTYEQYF.

Concerning this clonotype itself: Germline is not matched at one junction end, which may reflect a read error. V and J are TRBV20-1 and TRBJ1-1; D call uncertain. This CDR3 comprises 13 residues. In germline, CDR1 is DFQATT, CDR2 SNEGSKA (reference sequence). CDR3 amino acids: CSARRNMNTEAFF. DNA of the CDR3: TGCAGTGCCAGAAGGAATATGAACACGGAAGCTTTCTTT.

V gene TRBV5-1 combines with J gene TRBJ2-3; D is unclear. Looked up from germline, CDR1 is SGHRS and CDR2 is YFSETQ. There are 15 residues in the CDR3. V shed 0 bases and J shed 1 base, with 9 bases lying between them. The CDR3 region has the DNA TGCGCCAGCAGCTTGGAAGGCAGCGGCACAGATACGCAGTATTTT. It translates to CASSLEGSGTDTQYF. The full variable domain, in which reference TRBV5-1 and TRBJ2-3 provide the parts outside the CDR3, is KAGVTQTPRYLIKTRGQQVTLSCSPISGHRSVSWYQQTPGQGLQFLFEYFSETQRNKGNFPGRFSGRQFSNSRSEMNVSTLELGDSALYLCASSLEGSGTDTQYFGPGTRLTVL.

This chain joins TRBV7-8 and TRBJ2-3; possible D gene TRBD2, 5 bases. CDR3 length: 15 amino acids. The V gene lost 5 bases and the J gene lost 4 bases, with 16 bases spanning the gap. CDR1 and CDR2 (germline): SGHVS, FQNEAQ. The CDR3 region is CASSPTRFISDTQYF. In DNA form, the CDR3 reads TGTGCCAGCAGCCCCACTAGGTTTATTTCAGATACGCAGTATTTT. Variable domain in full (rest from reference TRBV7-8 and TRBJ2-3): GAGVSQSPRYKVAKRGQDVALRCDPISGHVSLFWYQQALGQGPEFLTYFQNEAQLDKSGLPSDRFFAERPEGSVSTLKIQRTQQEDSAVYLCASSPTRFISDTQYFGPGTRLTVL.